This T cell receptor beta chain was sequenced for a study of sequential checkpoint blockade in melanoma. This sample's treatment: randomized to nivolumab then ipilimumab (arm A) or the reverse (arm B). The method was immunoSEQ multiplex PCR; TCRdb's version includes in-frame clones alone and lacks a portion of them. The data contain around 18,000 clones, approximately 74% of them singletons. This CDR3 is 13 amino acids long. Trimming pared 9 bases from V and 6 bases from J, leaving 15 bases between. Germline V gene sequence: CDR1 MNHEY, CDR2 SVGAGI. Sequenced material: CD8+ T cells sorted from blood (inferred from file names), taken from a patient given nivolumab and ipilimumab in sequence. The chain carries TRBV6-5 and TRBJ1-5; maybe TRBD1 (5 bases). The sequence came from a human donor with melanoma. CDR3 nucleotides: TGTGCCAGTGGGGGGGTCCCGGGTCAGCCCCAGCATTTT. This sequence encodes CASGGVPGQPQHF.